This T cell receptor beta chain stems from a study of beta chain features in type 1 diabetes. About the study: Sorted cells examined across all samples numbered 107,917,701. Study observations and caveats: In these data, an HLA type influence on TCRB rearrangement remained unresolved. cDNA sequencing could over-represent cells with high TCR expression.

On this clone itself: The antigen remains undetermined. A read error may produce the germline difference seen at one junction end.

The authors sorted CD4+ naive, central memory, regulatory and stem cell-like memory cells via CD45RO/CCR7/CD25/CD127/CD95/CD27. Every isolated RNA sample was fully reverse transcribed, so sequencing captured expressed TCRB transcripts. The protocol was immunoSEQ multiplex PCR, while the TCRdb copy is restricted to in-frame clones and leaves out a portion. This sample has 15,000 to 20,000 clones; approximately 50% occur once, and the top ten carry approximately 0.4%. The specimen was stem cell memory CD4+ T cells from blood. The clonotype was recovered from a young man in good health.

CDR3 loop: CAGSAGRQNNEQFF. The CDR3 DNA reads TGTGCCGGCAGCGCGGGACGCCAGAACAATGAGCAGTTCTTC. The chain links TRBV7-2 to TRBJ2-1, with D perhaps matching TRBD2 (6 bases). From germline, CDR1 is SGHTA and CDR2 FQGNSA. The CDR3 runs 14 residues.